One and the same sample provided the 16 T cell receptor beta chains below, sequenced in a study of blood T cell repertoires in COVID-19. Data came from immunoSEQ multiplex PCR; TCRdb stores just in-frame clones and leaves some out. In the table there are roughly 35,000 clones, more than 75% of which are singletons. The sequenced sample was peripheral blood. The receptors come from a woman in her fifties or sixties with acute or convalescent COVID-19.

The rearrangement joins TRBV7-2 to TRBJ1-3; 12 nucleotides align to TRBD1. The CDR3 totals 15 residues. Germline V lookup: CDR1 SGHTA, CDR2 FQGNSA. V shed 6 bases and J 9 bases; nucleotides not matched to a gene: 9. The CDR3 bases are TGTGCCAGCAGATCACCGGGACAGGGGGCGCGCACCATATATTTT. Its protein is CASRSPGQGARTIYF.

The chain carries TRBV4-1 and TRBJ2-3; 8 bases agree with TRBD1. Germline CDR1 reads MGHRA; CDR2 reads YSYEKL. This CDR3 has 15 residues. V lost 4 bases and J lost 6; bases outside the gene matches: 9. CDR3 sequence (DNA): TGCGCCAGCAGCCGCCAGGGGGCGTCGGAGGATACGCAGTATTTT. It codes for CASSRQGASEDTQYF.

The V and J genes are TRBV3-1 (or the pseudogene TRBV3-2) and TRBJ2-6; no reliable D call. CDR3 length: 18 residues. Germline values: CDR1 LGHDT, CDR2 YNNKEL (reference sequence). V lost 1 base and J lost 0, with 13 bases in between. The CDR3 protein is CASSQGTVKSSGANVLTF. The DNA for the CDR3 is TGTGCCAGCAGCCAAGGAACAGTAAAAAGCTCTGGGGCCAACGTCCTGACTTTC.

The CDR3 region has the DNA TGCGCCAGCCAAGATACGGGTTCTAATGAAAAACTGTTTTTT. Protein product: CASQDTGSNEKLFF. The genes are TRBV5-1 and TRBJ1-4; D remains ambiguous. V was pared by 7 bases and J by 3 bases, with 13 bases between. The CDR3 extends over 14 amino acids. CDR1 SGHRS and CDR2 YFSETQ come from the germline V gene.

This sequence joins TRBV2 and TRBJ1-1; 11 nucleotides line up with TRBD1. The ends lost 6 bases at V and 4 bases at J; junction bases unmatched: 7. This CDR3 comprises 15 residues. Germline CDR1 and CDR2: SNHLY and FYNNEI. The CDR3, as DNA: TGTGCCAGCAGGACTGGACAGGGGGCGATCACTGAAGCTTTCTTT. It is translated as CASRTGQGAITEAFF.

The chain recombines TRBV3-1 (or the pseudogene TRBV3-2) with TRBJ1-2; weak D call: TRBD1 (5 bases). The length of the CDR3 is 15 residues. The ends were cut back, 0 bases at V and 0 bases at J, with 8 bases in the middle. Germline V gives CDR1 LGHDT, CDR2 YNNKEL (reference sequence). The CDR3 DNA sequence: TGTGCCAGCAGCCAAGATATGACAGCTAACTATGGCTACACCTTC. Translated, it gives CASSQDMTANYGYTF.

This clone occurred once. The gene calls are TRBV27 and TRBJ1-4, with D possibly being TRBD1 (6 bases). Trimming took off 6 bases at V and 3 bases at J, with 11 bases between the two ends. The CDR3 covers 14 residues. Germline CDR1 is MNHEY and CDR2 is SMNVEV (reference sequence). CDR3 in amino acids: CASREAGANEKLFF. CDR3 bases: TGTGCCAGCAGAGAGGCAGGGGCTAATGAAAAACTGTTTTTT.

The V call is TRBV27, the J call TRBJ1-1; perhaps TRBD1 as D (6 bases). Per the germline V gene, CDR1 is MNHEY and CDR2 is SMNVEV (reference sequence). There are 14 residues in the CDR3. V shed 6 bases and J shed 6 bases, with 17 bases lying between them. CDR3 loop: CASSRPGGSAEAFF. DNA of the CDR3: TGTGCCAGCAGCCGCCCGGGGGGCAGCGCTGAAGCTTTCTTT.

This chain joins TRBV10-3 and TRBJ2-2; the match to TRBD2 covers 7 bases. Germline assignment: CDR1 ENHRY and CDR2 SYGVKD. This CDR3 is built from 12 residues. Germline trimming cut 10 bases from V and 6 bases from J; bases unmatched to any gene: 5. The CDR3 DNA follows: TGTGCCACTGGCCGGGAGGCCGGGGAGCTGTTTTTT. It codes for CATGREAGELFF.

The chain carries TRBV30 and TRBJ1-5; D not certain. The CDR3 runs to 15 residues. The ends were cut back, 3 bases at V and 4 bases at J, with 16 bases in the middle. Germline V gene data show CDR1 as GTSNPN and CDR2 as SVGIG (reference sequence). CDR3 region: CAWREVGRQNQPQHF. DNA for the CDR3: TGTGCCTGGAGGGAGGTCGGGCGGCAAAATCAGCCCCAGCATTTT.

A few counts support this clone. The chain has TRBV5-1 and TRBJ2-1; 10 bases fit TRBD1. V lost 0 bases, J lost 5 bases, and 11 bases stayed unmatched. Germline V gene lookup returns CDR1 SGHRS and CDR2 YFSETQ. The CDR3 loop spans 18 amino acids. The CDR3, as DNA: TGCGCCAGCAGCTTGGGGGACAGGGGATTGGGACACAACAATGAGCAGTTCTTC. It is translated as CASSLGDRGLGHNNEQFF.

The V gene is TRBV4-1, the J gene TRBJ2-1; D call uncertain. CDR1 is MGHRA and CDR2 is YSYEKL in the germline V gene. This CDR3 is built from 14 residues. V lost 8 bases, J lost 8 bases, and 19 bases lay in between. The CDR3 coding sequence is TGCGCCAGCCAAACAAGGCTAGACGTCCATGAGCAGTTCTTC. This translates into CASQTRLDVHEQFF.

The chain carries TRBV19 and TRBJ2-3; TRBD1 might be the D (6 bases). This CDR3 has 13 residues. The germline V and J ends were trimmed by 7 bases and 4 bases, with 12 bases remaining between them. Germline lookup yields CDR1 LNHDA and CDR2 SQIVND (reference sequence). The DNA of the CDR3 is TGTGCCAGTATGGTGTCAGGGGCAGATACGCAGTATTTT. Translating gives CASMVSGADTQYF.

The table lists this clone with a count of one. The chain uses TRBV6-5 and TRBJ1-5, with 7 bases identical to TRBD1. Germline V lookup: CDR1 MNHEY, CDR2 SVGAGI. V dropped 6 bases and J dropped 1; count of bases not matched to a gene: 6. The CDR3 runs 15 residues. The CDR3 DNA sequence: TGTGCCAGCAGGACGGGACAGCTAAGCAATCAGCCCCAGCATTTT. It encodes CASRTGQLSNQPQHF.

CDR3 region: CASSRGRTANYGYTF. CDR3 bases: TGTGCCAGCAGCCGAGGACGGACAGCTAACTATGGCTACACCTTC. The chain has TRBV13 and TRBJ1-2, with D tentatively TRBD1 (6 bases). This CDR3 contains 15 residues. The germline V and J ends were trimmed by 5 bases and 0 bases, with 13 bases remaining between them. Germline-derived CDR1 and CDR2 are PRHDT and FYEKMQ (reference sequence).

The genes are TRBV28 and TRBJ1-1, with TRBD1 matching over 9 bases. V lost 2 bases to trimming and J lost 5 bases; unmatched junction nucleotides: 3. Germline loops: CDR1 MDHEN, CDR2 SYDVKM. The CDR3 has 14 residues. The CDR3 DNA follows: TGTGCCAGCAGTTTAGACAGGGGGGTTACTGAAGCTTTCTTT. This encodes CASSLDRGVTEAFF.